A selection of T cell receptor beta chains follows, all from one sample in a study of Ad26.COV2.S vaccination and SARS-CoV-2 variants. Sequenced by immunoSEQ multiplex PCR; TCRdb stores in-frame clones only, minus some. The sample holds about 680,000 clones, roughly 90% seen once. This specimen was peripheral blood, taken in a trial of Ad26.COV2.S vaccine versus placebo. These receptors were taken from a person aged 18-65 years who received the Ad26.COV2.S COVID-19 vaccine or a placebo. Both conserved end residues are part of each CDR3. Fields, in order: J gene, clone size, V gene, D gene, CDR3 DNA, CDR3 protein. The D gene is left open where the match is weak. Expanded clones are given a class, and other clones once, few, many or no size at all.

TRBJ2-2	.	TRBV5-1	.	TGCGCCAGCAGTGAGGGGCCCCCCACCGGGGAGCTGTTTTTT	CASSEGPPTGELFF
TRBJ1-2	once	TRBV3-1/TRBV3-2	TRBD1	TGTGCCAGCAGCCAAGGAGACAGGGCTATCCCCTACACCTTC	CASSQGDRAIPYTF
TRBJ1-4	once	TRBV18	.	TGTGCCAGCTCGCCCGACAGGACTAATGAAAAACTGTTTTTT	CASSPDRTNEKLFF
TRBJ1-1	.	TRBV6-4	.	TGTGCCAGCAGTGACCCGGGGCAGACTGAAGCTTTCTTT	CASSDPGQTEAFF
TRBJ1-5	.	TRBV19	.	TGTGCCAGTATTAGCTATCCCGGTCAGCCCCAGCATTTT	CASISYPGQPQHF
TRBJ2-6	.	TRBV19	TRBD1	TGTGCCAGTAGTTCTACAGGGGGCGGTGGGGCCAACGTCCTGACTTTC	CASSSTGGGGANVLTF
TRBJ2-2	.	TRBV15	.	TGTGCCACCAGCAGAGATCTCGACACCGGGGAGCTGTTTTTT	CATSRDLDTGELFF
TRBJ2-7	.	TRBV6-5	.	TGTGCCACCGGGCGTCGTGAGCAGTACTTC	CATGRREQYF
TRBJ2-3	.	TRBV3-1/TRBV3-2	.	TGTGCCAGCAGAGCAACTAGCACAGATACGCAGTATTTT	CASRATSTDTQYF
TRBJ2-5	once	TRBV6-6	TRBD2	TGTGCCAGCAGTTACGTGACGGGAGGGGAGGCGGCCCAGTACTTC	CASSYVTGGEAAQYF
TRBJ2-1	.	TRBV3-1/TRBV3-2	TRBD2	TGTGCCAGCAGCCAAACTAGCGGAGCGTCCTACAATGAGCAGTTCTTC	CASSQTSGASYNEQFF
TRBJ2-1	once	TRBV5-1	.	TGCGCCAGCAGCTTGCTCGTTACGGGCTACAATGAGCAGTTCTTC	CASSLLVTGYNEQFF
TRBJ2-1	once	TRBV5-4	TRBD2	TGTGCCAGCAGTGGAAGCGGGAGCTCCTACAATGAGCAGTTCTTC	CASSGSGSSYNEQFF
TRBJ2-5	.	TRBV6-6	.	TGTGCCAGCAGTTACCCGACAGGGAGGCAAGAGACCCAGTACTTC	CASSYPTGRQETQYF
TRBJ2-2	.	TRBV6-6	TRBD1	TGTGCCAGCAGTCCCATTAAGGGACAGGGCGGCACCGGGGAGCTGTTTTTT	CASSPIKGQGGTGELFF
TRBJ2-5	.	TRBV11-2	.	TGTGCCAGCAGCCAAGAGACCCAGTACTTC	CASSQETQYF
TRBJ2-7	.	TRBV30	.	TGTGCCTGGAGTGTACAGGGAGTCGAGCAGTACTTC	CAWSVQGVEQYF
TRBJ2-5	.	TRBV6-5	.	TGTGCCAGCAGTTCTCCCTCTTCGTGGGGGACCCAGTACTTC	CASSSPSSWGTQYF
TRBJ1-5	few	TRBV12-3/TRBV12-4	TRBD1	TGTGCCAGCGGAACAGGGGGTGATCAGCCCCAGCATTTT	CASGTGGDQPQHF
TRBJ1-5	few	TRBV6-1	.	TGTGCCAGCAGTGAAGCGTCAATGGGGCCTCAGCCCCAGCATTTT	CASSEASMGPQPQHF
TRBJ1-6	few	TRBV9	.	TGTGCCAGCAGCGTAGGTCCCAGGGGTGGAGGCTCACCCCTCCACTTT	CASSVGPRGGGSPLHF
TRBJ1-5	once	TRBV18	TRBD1	TGTGCCAGCTCACTTATGGACAGGGGGGATCATAGCAATCAGCCCCAGCATTTT	CASSLMDRGDHSNQPQHF
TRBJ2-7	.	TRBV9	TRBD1	TGTGCCAGCAGCGTAACCGGGACAGGCGAGCAGTACTTC	CASSVTGTGEQYF
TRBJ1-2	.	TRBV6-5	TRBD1	TGTGCCAGCAGCCCCAACAGGGGTAGTGATGGCTACACCTTC	CASSPNRGSDGYTF
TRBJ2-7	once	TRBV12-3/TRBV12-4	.	TGTGCCAGCACCCCGGACAGCGACTACGAGCAGTACTTC	CASTPDSDYEQYF
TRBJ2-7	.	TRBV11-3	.	TGTGCCAGCAGCTTAGGGGCCCACTCCTACGAGCAGTACTTC	CASSLGAHSYEQYF
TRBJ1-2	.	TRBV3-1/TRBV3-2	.	TGTGCCAGCAGCTACCAGGGTTTGGGCTACACCTTC	CASSYQGLGYTF
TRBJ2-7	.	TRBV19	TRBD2	TGTGCCAGTAGTATTGCTAGCGGGTCTTCCTACGAGCAGTACTTC	CASSIASGSSYEQYF
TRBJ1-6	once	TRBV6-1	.	TGTGCCAGCAGTGAAGAACGCCATTCACCCCTCCACTTT	CASSEERHSPLHF